This T cell receptor beta chain was retrieved from a study of shared clonotypes between healthy human individuals. Findings and caveats of the study: Richness estimates generally favored naive over memory subsets. The small donor group covered limited genetic and exposure diversity.

This clone was recorded once. Its antigen is unknown. This CDR3 is also generated by other DNA sequences in the sample. V shed 2 bases and J shed 0 bases, with 9 bases lying between them. The germline V gene has CDR1 SGHRS and CDR2 YFSETQ. The CDR3 has 15 amino acids. CD4+ cells yielded CD45RA+ naive and CD45RA-negative memory subsets. Replicate sorted-subset PCRs were loaded with around 220 ng DNA, roughly 33,000 T cell genomes. The assay was immunoSEQ multiplex PCR, and TCRdb's table has in-frame clones only and misses some. Of about 1.1 million clones listed, around 78% are singletons. This chain links TRBV5-1 with TRBJ2-1; D is uncertain. The receptor was isolated from a man in his late teens or twenties in good health. Some clones in this sample may be carry-over from other donors' samples. The material sequenced was memory CD4+ T cells from PBMCs. Subset given: CD45RA-negative fraction. In nucleotides, the CDR3 is TGCGCCAGCAGCTTAGCCGGCAGCTCCTACAATGAGCAGTTCTTC. Protein: CASSLAGSSYNEQFF. Variable domain in full (rest from reference TRBV5-1 and TRBJ2-1): KAGVTQTPRYLIKTRGQQVTLSCSPISGHRSVSWYQQTPGQGLQFLFEYFSETQRNKGNFPGRFSGRQFSNSRSEMNVSTLELGDSALYLCASSLAGSSYNEQFFGPGTRLTVL.